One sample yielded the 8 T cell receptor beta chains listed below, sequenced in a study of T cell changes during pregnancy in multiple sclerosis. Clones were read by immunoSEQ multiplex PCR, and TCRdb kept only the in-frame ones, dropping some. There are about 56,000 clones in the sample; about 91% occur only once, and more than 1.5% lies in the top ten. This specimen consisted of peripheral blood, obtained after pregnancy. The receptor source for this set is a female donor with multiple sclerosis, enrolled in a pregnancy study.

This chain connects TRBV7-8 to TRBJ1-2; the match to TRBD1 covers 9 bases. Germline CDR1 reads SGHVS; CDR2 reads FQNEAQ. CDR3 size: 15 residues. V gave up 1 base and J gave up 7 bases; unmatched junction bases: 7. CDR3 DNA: TGTGCCAGCAGCTTAGGGACAGGGGTTGCAGGTGGCTACACCTTC. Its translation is CASSLGTGVAGGYTF.

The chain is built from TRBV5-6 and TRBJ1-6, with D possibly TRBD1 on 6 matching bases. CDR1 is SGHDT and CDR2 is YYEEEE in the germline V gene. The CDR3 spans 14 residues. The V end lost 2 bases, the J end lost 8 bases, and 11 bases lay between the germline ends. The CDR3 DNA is TGTGCCAGCAGCTTTTTCTGGGGGCATTCACCCCTCCACTTT. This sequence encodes CASSFFWGHSPLHF.

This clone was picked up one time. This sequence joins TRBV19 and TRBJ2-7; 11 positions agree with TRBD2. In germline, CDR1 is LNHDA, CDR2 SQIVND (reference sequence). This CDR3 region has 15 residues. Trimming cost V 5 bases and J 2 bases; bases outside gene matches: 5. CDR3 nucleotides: TGTGCCAGTAGTGTACTAGCGGGGGATACCTACGAGCAGTACTTC. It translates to CASSVLAGDTYEQYF.

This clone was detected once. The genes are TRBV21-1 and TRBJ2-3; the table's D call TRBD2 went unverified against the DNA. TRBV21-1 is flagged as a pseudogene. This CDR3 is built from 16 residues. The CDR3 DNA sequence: TGTGCCAGCAGCAGGGCTAGCGGGGGGGTGTCAGATACGCAGTATTTT. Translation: CASSRASGGVSDTQYF.

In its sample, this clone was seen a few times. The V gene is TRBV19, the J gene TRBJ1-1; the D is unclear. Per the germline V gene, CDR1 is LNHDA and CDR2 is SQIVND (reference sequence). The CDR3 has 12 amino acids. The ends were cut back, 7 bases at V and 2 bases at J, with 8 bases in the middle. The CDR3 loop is CASKEVNTEAFF. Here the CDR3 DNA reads TGTGCCAGTAAGGAGGTTAACACTGAAGCTTTCTTT.

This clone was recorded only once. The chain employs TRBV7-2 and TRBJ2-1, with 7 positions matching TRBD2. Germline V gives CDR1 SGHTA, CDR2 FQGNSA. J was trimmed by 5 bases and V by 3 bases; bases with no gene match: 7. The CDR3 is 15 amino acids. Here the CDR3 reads CASSLGLAANNEQFF. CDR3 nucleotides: TGTGCCAGCAGCTTGGGGCTAGCGGCCAACAATGAGCAGTTCTTC.

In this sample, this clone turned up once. The DNA of the CDR3 is TGTGCCAGCCAATTTAGGGGCTTAGCTTTCTTT. This gives the protein CASQFRGLAFF. This rearrangement joins TRBV19 to TRBJ1-1; tentative D call: TRBD1 (5 bases). CDR3 length: 11 residues. Looked up from germline, CDR1 is LNHDA and CDR2 is SQIVND (reference sequence). The ends were cut back, 9 bases at V and 10 bases at J, with 15 bases in the middle. Complete variable domain (other parts from reference TRBV19 and TRBJ1-1): DGGITQSPKYLFRKEGQNVTLSCEQNLNHDAMYWYRQDPGQGLRLIYYSQIVNDFQKGDIAEGYSVSREKKESFPLTVTSAQKNPTAFYLCASQFRGLAFFGQGTRLTVV.

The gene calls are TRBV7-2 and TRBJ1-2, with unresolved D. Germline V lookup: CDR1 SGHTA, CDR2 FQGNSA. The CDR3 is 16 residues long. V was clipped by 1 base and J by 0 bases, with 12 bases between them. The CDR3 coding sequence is TGTGCCAGCAGCTTAGGGGCAGGCTATCCTAACTATGGCTACACCTTC. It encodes CASSLGAGYPNYGYTF.